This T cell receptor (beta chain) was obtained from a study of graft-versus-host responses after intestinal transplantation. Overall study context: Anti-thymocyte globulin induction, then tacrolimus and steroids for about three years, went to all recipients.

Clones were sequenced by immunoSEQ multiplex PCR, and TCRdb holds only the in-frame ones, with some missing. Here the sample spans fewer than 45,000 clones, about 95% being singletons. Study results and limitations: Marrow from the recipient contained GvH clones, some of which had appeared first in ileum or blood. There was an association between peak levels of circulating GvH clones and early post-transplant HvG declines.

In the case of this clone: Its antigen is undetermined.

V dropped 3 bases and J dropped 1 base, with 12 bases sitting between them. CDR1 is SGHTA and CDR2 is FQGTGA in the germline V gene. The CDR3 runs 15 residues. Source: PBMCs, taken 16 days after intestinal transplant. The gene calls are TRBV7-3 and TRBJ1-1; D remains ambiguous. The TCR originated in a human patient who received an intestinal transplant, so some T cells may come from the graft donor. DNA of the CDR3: TGTGCCAGCAGCTTGAAGATTTGGAGGAACACTGAAGCTTTCTTT. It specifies CASSLKIWRNTEAFF.